The sequence of this T cell receptor (beta chain) was determined in a study of blood T cell repertoires in COVID-19. Germline-derived CDR1 and CDR2 are SNHLY and FYNNEI. V lost 4 bases and J 10 bases, leaving 10 bases between the germline ends. CDR3 length: 11 residues. Method: immunoSEQ multiplex PCR; TCRdb's copy keeps in-frame clones and lacks some. The repertoire has 200,000 or so clones, roughly four fifths of them found once; the top ten carry about 5.7%. The gene calls are TRBV2 and TRBJ1-2; D ambiguous. The clonotype originates from a woman in her 40s with acute or convalescent COVID-19. The sequenced sample was peripheral blood. This CDR3 is CASSVRVDYTF. The CDR3 DNA is TGTGCCAGCAGTGTTCGGGTTGACTACACCTTC.